The clone carrying this T cell receptor (beta chain) was recorded many times. Its cognate antigen is unknown. These data originate in a study of T cells after yellow fever vaccination. General study results and limits: A limited proportion of clonotypes was detected within both the CD4 and CD8 compartments.

In making TCR cDNA, 5'RACE template switching added a universal primer site and UMIs to it. A single record per CDR3 protein comes from TCRdb applying MiXCR to the 5' RACE reads. The data contain under 350,000 distinct CDR3 sequences, roughly 4.3% of them singletons. The V gene's germline CDR1 is LGHNA and CDR2 YSLEER. The CDR3 has 18 residues. V was trimmed by 0 bases and J by 7 bases, leaving 21 bases between them. The sample consisted of PBMCs, taken 5 days after the yellow fever booster vaccination. This chain links TRBV4-3 with TRBJ1-4; possible D gene TRBD1, 5 bases. The source is a man between 18 and 35 years old who received the YFV17D yellow fever vaccine. In DNA form, the CDR3 reads TGCGCCAGCAGCCAAGATGGTTGGCAGGGTGGAGGGGCTGAAAAACTGTTTTTT. This gives the protein CASSQDGWQGGGAEKLFF.